Listed below are T cell receptor beta chains from one sample, sequenced in a study of beta chain features in type 1 diabetes. The data were produced by immunoSEQ multiplex PCR, yet TCRdb's version contains in-frame clones alone and is incomplete. The profile shows under 500,000 clones, about 32% of them singletons. Material: naive CD4+ T cells from blood. These TCRs come from a young man in good health. Each CDR3 is given with its conserved first and last residue. A D gene is named only where the DNA matches it firmly. Size is stated for part of the rows, as once, few or many counts, or as a class when the clone is expanded.

cdr3_nt	cdr3_aa	j_call	clone_size	v_call	d_call
TGCAGCGTTGCTTCTTGGGAAGGCACAGATACGCAGTATTTT	CSVASWEGTDTQYF	TRBJ2-3	few	TRBV29-1	-
TGTGCCAGCAGCTTAACTGGTGATGAGCAGTTCTTC	CASSLTGDEQFF	TRBJ2-1	-	TRBV11-2	-
TGTGCCAGCAGGCGGTACAATGAGCAGTTCTTC	CASRRYNEQFF	TRBJ2-1	-	TRBV28	-
TGTGCCAGCAGCGTAGTGGGCGTGTGGGGCAATGAGCAGTTCTTC	CASSVVGVWGNEQFF	TRBJ2-1	-	TRBV9	-
TGTGCCAGCACCCTAGAGGGGTATGGCTACACCTTC	CASTLEGYGYTF	TRBJ1-2	few	TRBV7-9	-
TGTGCCTGGGGGGACAGTTACAATCAGCCCCAGCATTTT	CAWGDSYNQPQHF	TRBJ1-5	-	TRBV30	TRBD1
TGTGCCAGCTCACCAGGCCCCCCCTACGAGCAGTACTTC	CASSPGPPYEQYF	TRBJ2-7	once	TRBV18	-
TGTGCCTCTCGCCCGACGGGACTAGCGGGAGCGTTGCAGTTCTTC	CASRPTGLAGALQFF	TRBJ2-1	-	TRBV30	TRBD2
TGTGCCAGCACCGTGGGACAGGGGGTTACCCAGTACTTC	CASTVGQGVTQYF	TRBJ2-5	few	TRBV28	TRBD1
TGTGCCAGCGGACCGGGACAGACTTACGAGCAGTACTTC	CASGPGQTYEQYF	TRBJ2-7	few	TRBV28	TRBD1
TGTGCCTGCCCCGTCCGGGACAGTCGTTACTATGGCTACACCTTC	CACPVRDSRYYGYTF	TRBJ1-2	-	TRBV30	TRBD1
TGTGCCAGCTGCCCGGACTACTACCGCAATGAGCAGTTCTTC	CASCPDYYRNEQFF	TRBJ2-1	few	TRBV27	-
TGTGCCAGCGTCGTCCGTTTGGGGATGAACACTGAAGCTTTCTTT	CASVVRLGMNTEAFF	TRBJ1-1	-	TRBV27	-
TGTGCCAGTAGTGCCAGCGGACAGAACACTGAAGCTTTCTTT	CASSASGQNTEAFF	TRBJ1-1	-	TRBV9	-
TGTGCCAGCAGCCAGAGACTCACAGCCGGGGAGCTGTTTTTT	CASSQRLTAGELFF	TRBJ2-2	-	TRBV14	-
TGTGCCAGCTCACCTCGCGGGATTCCCACAGATACGCAGTATTTT	CASSPRGIPTDTQYF	TRBJ2-3	few	TRBV28	-
TGTGCCAGCAGTTTAGTCCGCTACAATGAGCAGTTCTTC	CASSLVRYNEQFF	TRBJ2-1	few	TRBV27	-
TGTGCCAGCCGGAGGGCCTCCTACAATGAGCAGTTCTTC	CASRRASYNEQFF	TRBJ2-1	few	TRBV2	-
TGTGCCAGCAGCCCCGGCGGGGAGCAGTACTTC	CASSPGGEQYF	TRBJ2-7	once	TRBV9	-
TGCAGCGCTCAAACTAGCGGACCCTTGCGGGATACGCAGTATTTT	CSAQTSGPLRDTQYF	TRBJ2-3	-	TRBV29-1	TRBD2
TGCGCCAGCAGCCTCCGCGGGACAACTAACACTGAAGCTTTCTTT	CASSLRGTTNTEAFF	TRBJ1-1	-	TRBV5-1	-
TGTGCCAGCAGTTTATATGGGACTAGCGGGAGTACAGATACGCAGTATTTT	CASSLYGTSGSTDTQYF	TRBJ2-3	-	TRBV27	TRBD2
TGCAGCGCCAGTGAGAACTATGGCTACACCTTC	CSASENYGYTF	TRBJ1-2	-	TRBV29-1	-
TGTGCCAGCAGCGTGGGGACTAGCGGGAACGAGCAGTTCTTC	CASSVGTSGNEQFF	TRBJ2-1	few	TRBV9	TRBD2
TGTGCTAGTGGTTTGGTCCCGGAGAACACTGAAGCTTTCTTT	CASGLVPENTEAFF	TRBJ1-1	few	TRBV12-5	-
TGTGCCACCAGCAGAGGGATAGCGGGAGGAGGAGAGACCCAGTACTTC	CATSRGIAGGGETQYF	TRBJ2-5	few	TRBV15	TRBD2
TGTGCCAGCACCTGGGCGACAGACGAGCAGTACTTC	CASTWATDEQYF	TRBJ2-7	-	TRBV27	-
TGTGCCAGTAGCCTCAGGAATGAGCAGTTCTTC	CASSLRNEQFF	TRBJ2-1	few	TRBV19	-
TGTGCCAGCAGCATACAGGGTCCCGGGGAGCTGTTTTTT	CASSIQGPGELFF	TRBJ2-2	-	TRBV9	-
TGTGCCAGCTCACCAATTAAGGGCCCCTACGAGCAGTACTTC	CASSPIKGPYEQYF	TRBJ2-7	few	TRBV18	-
TGTGCCTGGAGTGTACGGGGGGGACAGCCCCAGCATTTT	CAWSVRGGQPQHF	TRBJ1-5	few	TRBV30	-
TGTGCCAGCAGCTTAGGGAACGAAGAGACCCAGTACTTC	CASSLGNEETQYF	TRBJ2-5	-	TRBV7-6	-
TGTGCCACGGGTGAAGGGGGCGAACAGCCCCAGCATTTT	CATGEGGEQPQHF	TRBJ1-5	few	TRBV10-3	TRBD1
TGTGCCAGCAGTGAGGTAGCGGGAGTAGATACGCAGTATTTT	CASSEVAGVDTQYF	TRBJ2-3	-	TRBV6-1	TRBD2
TGCGCCAGCAGCCAAGATCGGGGATTGAGTGGAGATACGCAGTATTTT	CASSQDRGLSGDTQYF	TRBJ2-3	-	TRBV4-3	-
TGTGCCGGAGGACTAGGTGGGAATAAAGAGCAGTTCTTC	CAGGLGGNKEQFF	TRBJ2-1	-	TRBV30	TRBD2
TGTGCCAGCAGCTATACACTAGCGGGGAGGCACGAGCAGTACTTC	CASSYTLAGRHEQYF	TRBJ2-7	few	TRBV7-9	TRBD2
TGTGCCAGCAGCTTGCTAAGCGGGAGGCACAATGAGCAGTTCTTC	CASSLLSGRHNEQFF	TRBJ2-1	-	TRBV5-4	TRBD2
TGCAGCGTTGAAGATCCAGGGATCCCCCAGTACTTC	CSVEDPGIPQYF	TRBJ2-7	-	TRBV29-1	-
TGTGCCAGCAGACTGACAGGGGGCGCAGAAGTACGCGAAAAACTGTTTTTT	CASRLTGGAEVREKLFF	TRBJ1-4	-	TRBV7-2	TRBD1
TGTGCCAGCAGTTACGGTGATCCGGGAGCGGGAAATGAGCAGTTCTTC	CASSYGDPGAGNEQFF	TRBJ2-1	-	TRBV6-6	TRBD2
TGCGCCAGCAGCCAGGAAAAGGAGGCGGGCGGGACCCAGTACTTC	CASSQEKEAGGTQYF	TRBJ2-5	-	TRBV4-3	-
TGCGCCAGCAGCCCGCGGCTAGCGGGAGGGCCGGGAGAGACCCAGTACTTC	CASSPRLAGGPGETQYF	TRBJ2-5	-	TRBV5-1	TRBD2
TGCAGCGTTGGCGAAAGGGGCACAGGGAGCGCACGGTCCCTGTACGAGCAGTACTTC	CSVGERGTGSARSLYEQYF	TRBJ2-7	-	TRBV29-1	-
TGCAGCGTTCGGACAGGGGACCTCTCTGGGGCCAACGTCCTGACTTTC	CSVRTGDLSGANVLTF	TRBJ2-6	few	TRBV29-1	TRBD1